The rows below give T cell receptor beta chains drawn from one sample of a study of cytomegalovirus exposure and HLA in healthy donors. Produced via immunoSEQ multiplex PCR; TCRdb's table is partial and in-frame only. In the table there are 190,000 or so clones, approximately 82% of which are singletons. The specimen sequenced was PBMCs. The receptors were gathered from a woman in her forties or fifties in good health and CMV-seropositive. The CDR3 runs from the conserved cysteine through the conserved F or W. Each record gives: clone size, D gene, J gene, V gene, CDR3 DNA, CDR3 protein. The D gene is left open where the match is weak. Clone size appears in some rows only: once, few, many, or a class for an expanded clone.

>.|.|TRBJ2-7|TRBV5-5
TGTGCCAGCAGCTTTCAACTAAACTCCTACGAGCAGTACTTC
CASSFQLNSYEQYF
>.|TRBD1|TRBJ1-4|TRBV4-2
TGTGCCAGCAGCCCGACAGGGATGCAGGAAAAACTGTTTTTT
CASSPTGMQEKLFF
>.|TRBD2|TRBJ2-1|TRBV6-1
TGTGCCAGCAGTGAAGCAGCGGGGGGGCACAATGAGCAGTTCTTC
CASSEAAGGHNEQFF
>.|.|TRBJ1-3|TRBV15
TGTGCCACCAGCAGAGTACCGCAGGGGACTGGAAACACCATATATTTT
CATSRVPQGTGNTIYF
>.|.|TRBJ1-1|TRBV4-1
TGCGCCAGCAGCCAAGATCATAGACAGTTGAACACTGAAGCTTTCTTT
CASSQDHRQLNTEAFF
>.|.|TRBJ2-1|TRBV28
TGTGCCAGCAGTTCGCCGGGACATACTGCCAATGAGCAGTTCTTC
CASSSPGHTANEQFF
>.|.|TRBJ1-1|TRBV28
TGTGCCAGCAGTGAAGGTAGGGGATTACACACTGAAGCTTTCTTT
CASSEGRGLHTEAFF
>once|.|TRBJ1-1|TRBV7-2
TGTGCCAGCAGCTTATTCCAGGACACTGAAGCTTTCTTT
CASSLFQDTEAFF
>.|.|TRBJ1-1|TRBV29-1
TGCAGCGTTGAAGACAGGGCCCGGGCTTTCTTT
CSVEDRARAFF
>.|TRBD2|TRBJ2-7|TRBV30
TGTGCCTGGAGTGCTAGCGGGGGGGCTGGGTACGAGCAGTACTTC
CAWSASGGAGYEQYF
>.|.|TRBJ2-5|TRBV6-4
TGTGCCAGCAGTGACTCTCTAGCTAGTGAGACCCAGTACTTC
CASSDSLASETQYF
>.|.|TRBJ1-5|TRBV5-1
TGCGCCAGCAGCTTGTTAGGGGAACAGCCCCAGCATTTT
CASSLLGEQPQHF
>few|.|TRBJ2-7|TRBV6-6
TGTGCCAGCAGTTACGACGGGAAGTACGAGCAGTACTTC
CASSYDGKYEQYF
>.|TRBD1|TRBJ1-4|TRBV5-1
TGCGCCAGCAACCCCGGGACAGGGGATGAAAAACTGTTTTTT
CASNPGTGDEKLFF
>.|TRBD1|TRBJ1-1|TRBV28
TGTGCCAGCGCATGGACAGGGATAAGACTGAACACTGAAGCTTTCTTT
CASAWTGIRLNTEAFF
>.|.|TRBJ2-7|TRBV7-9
TGTTCCAGCAGCTTGGGCAGCTACGAGCAGTACTTC
CSSSLGSYEQYF
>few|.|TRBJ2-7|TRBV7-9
TGTGCCAGCAGCTTCAGGAATCCATTCTCCGAGCAGTACTTC
CASSFRNPFSEQYF
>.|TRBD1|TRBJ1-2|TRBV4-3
TGCGCCAGCAGCCATGGACAGGGAGGTATGGGCTACACCTTC
CASSHGQGGMGYTF
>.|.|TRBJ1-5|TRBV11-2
TGTGCCAGCAGCTCAGGAAAGACAGGTCCCCAGCATTTT
CASSSGKTGPQHF